Sequencing of this T cell receptor beta chain was carried out in a study of blood T cell repertoires in COVID-19. As for the study in general: PBMCs, B-cell-depleted T cells, or T cells were the source of the cDNA or gDNA that made up the material.

Clones were sequenced by immunoSEQ multiplex PCR, and TCRdb holds only the in-frame ones, with some missing. The sample includes about 250,000 clones, around nine tenths of them seen just once. CDR3 length: 15 residues. The germline CDR1 and CDR2 sequences are LNHDA and SQIVND (reference sequence). Germline trimming cut 7 bases from V and 2 bases from J; bases unmatched to any gene: 8. V and J are TRBV19 and TRBJ1-3; TRBD1 aligns across 7 bases. This clonotype was obtained from a man older than 75 with acute or convalescent COVID-19. The sample comprised peripheral blood. CDR3 protein: CASMDPDRAGNTIYF. The CDR3 DNA reads TGTGCCAGTATGGACCCTGACAGGGCTGGAAACACCATATATTTT.